This T cell receptor beta chain was identified in a study of identical twins. TCRdb analysed the 5' RACE reads with MiXCR anew, one entry per CDR3 protein. The repertoire consists of 400,000 to 550,000 distinct CDR3 sequences, with less than 25% occurring once and the leading ten covering 2.5% to 3.5%. These data also featured in a second study, about T cells expressing NK-cell markers.

The sequencing sample was made of CD4+ T cells sorted from blood. The sequence derives from a young woman in good health.

The CDR3: CASSQPHEQFF. CDR3 bases: TGTGCCAGCAGTCAGCCCCATGAGCAGTTCTTC. V usage is TRBV6-2 or TRBV6-3 and J usage is TRBJ2-1, with D unclear. Trimming removed 5 bases from V and 8 bases from J, with 7 bases in between. The CDR3 has 11 amino acids. Germline CDR1 and CDR2: MNHEY and SVGEGT.